Sequencing of this T cell receptor (beta chain) was carried out in a study of OX40 agonist ivuxolimab in advanced cancers. Study-level findings and limits: On average, a greater number of expanded clones characterised CD8+ T cells relative to CD4+. Clones of CD4+ and CD8+ blood T cells grew by week 6 at doses of 0.1 to 3.0 mg/kg.

Autoimmune disease history or systemic immunosuppression disqualified patients. The CDR3 totals 12 residues. Trimming shortened V by 0 bases and J by 1 base, and 0 bases separated the two germline ends. Germline V CDR1 and CDR2: LNHNV, YYDKDF (reference sequence). As to this clone: The antigen is not known. The sample contains more than one DNA sequence encoding this CDR3.

Here immunoSEQ multiplex PCR was the method, and the copy in TCRdb shows in-frame clones only, minus some. The repertoire holds some 57,000 clones, with more than 65% as singletons. The starting material was CD4+ or CD8+ T cells sorted from blood, obtained in a trial of the OX40 agonist ivuxolimab. The TCR comes from an adult with an advanced solid tumor such as melanoma, head and neck, liver or kidney cancer. The rearrangement joins TRBV15 to TRBJ2-5, with D uncertain. The chain's CDR3 is CATSRDQETQYF. CDR3 DNA sequence: TGTGCCACCAGCAGAGACCAAGAGACCCAGTACTTC. The full variable domain, its missing parts supplied by reference TRBV15 and TRBJ2-5, is DAMVIQNPRYQVTQFGKPVTLSCSQTLNHNVMYWYQQKSSQAPKLLFHYYDKDFNNEADTPDNFQSRRPNTSFCFLDIRSPGLGDTAMYLCATSRDQETQYFGPGTRLLVL.